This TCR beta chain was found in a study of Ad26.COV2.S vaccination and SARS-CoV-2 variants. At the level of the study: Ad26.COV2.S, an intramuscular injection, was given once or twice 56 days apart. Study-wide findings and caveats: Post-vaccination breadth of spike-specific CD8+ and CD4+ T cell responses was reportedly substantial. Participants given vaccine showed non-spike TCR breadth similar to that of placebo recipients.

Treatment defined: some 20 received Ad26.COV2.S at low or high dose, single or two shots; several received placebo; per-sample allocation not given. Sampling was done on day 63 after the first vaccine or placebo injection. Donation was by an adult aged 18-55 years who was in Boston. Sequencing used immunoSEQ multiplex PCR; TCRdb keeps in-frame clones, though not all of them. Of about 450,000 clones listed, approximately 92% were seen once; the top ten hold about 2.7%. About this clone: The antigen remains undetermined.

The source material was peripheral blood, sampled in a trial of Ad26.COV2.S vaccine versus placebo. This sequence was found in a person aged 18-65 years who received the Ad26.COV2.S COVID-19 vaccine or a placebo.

The CDR3 DNA follows: TGTGCCAGCAGTTACACCGGGACAGTTCTTAACTATGGCTACACCTTC. Protein sequence: CASSYTGTVLNYGYTF. This rearrangement joins TRBV6-5 to TRBJ1-2, with TRBD1 matching 7 bases. This CDR3 contains 16 residues. V lost 2 bases and J lost 1; bases outside the gene matches: 7. Germline CDR1 and CDR2: MNHEY and SVGAGI.